This T cell receptor (beta chain) stems from a study of a mutant IDH1 vaccine in newly diagnosed glioma. On the study more broadly: Antecedent treatment encompassed radiotherapy, temozolomide, or their combination; the majority received both.

Noted time point: baseline, week 1 (first vaccination visit). The treatment is: pre-vaccination baseline after standard-of-care therapy. Sequencing was performed with immunoSEQ multiplex PCR; in TCRdb, only in-frame clones are kept and a portion is missing. The data show about 38,000 clones, with more than 90% seen just once and 18% held by the top ten. The CDR3 totals 13 residues. V lost 3 bases, J lost 1 base, and 9 bases lay in between. Germline V gene data show CDR1 as GTSNPN and CDR2 as SVGIG (reference sequence). The source of this sequence is a man aged 18 to 30 with glioma. The J gene is TRBJ1-1, the V gene TRBV30; D not certain. The material sequenced was PBMCs, taken from a glioma patient treated with radiotherapy, temozolomide or both. CDR3 residues: CAWRGGGNTEAFF. As DNA, the CDR3 is TGTGCCTGGAGAGGAGGAGGGAACACTGAAGCTTTCTTT.